This is a list of T cell receptor beta chains from one sample in a study of T cell changes during pregnancy in multiple sclerosis. Libraries were prepared by immunoSEQ multiplex PCR; TCRdb keeps only in-frame clonotypes and omits some of them. The sample has about 93,000 clones; more than 85% are singletons. The starting material was peripheral blood, obtained before pregnancy. The receptors here all came from a female donor with multiple sclerosis, enrolled in a pregnancy study. The CDR3 runs from the conserved cysteine through the conserved F or W. D genes are given only for firm matches. Clone size, where shown, is once, few, many, or a class for clones that have expanded.

d_call	v_call	clone_size	j_call	cdr3_aa	cdr3_nt
NA	TRBV5-1	NA	TRBJ2-1	CASSLASSLRNNEQFF	TGCGCCAGCAGCTTGGCCTCGAGCCTGAGGAACAATGAGCAGTTCTTC
NA	TRBV15	once	TRBJ1-6	CATSFNRAYNSPLHF	TGTGCCACCAGCTTCAACCGGGCCTATAATTCACCCCTCCACTTT
TRBD2	TRBV7-2	NA	TRBJ2-3	CASSFRSGGITDTQYF	TGTGCCAGCAGCTTTCGTAGCGGGGGGATCACAGATACGCAGTATTTT
TRBD1	TRBV6-5	few	TRBJ1-1	CASSRDRARTEAFF	TGTGCCAGCAGTCGGGACAGGGCAAGGACTGAAGCTTTCTTT
NA	TRBV29-1	once	TRBJ1-1	CGGQRRATEAFF	TGCGGAGGACAGCGCCGGGCTACTGAAGCTTTCTTT
TRBD2	TRBV7-9	NA	TRBJ2-1	CASSLRASGVAYNEQFF	TGTGCCAGCAGCTTAAGGGCTAGCGGGGTAGCATACAATGAGCAGTTCTTC
NA	TRBV5-5	NA	TRBJ1-6	CASSLGSSYNSPLHF	TGTGCCAGCAGCTTGGGCAGCTCCTATAATTCACCCCTCCACTTT
NA	TRBV5-1	NA	TRBJ2-5	CASSKSGETQYF	TGCGCCAGCTCAAAGAGTGGAGAGACCCAGTACTTC
TRBD1	TRBV4-1	NA	TRBJ1-5	CASSQATGGLQPQHF	TGCGCCAGCAGCCAAGCCACAGGGGGCCTACAGCCCCAGCATTTT
TRBD2	TRBV29-1	NA	TRBJ2-1	CSVDPGLAGGRSSYNEQFF	TGCAGCGTTGACCCGGGACTAGCGGGAGGCCGGAGCTCCTACAATGAGCAGTTCTTC
NA	TRBV6-4	NA	TRBJ2-3	CASSDTVGGSSTDTQYF	TGTGCCAGCAGTGACACGGTCGGCGGTTCTAGCACAGATACGCAGTATTTT
NA	TRBV4-1	NA	TRBJ2-7	CASSQVGAVHEQYF	TGCGCCAGCAGCCAAGTCGGCGCGGTCCACGAGCAGTACTTC
NA	TRBV7-3	NA	TRBJ2-1	CASSLAGSSYNEQFF	TGTGCCAGCAGCTTAGCCGGGAGCTCCTACAATGAGCAGTTCTTC
NA	TRBV10-2	NA	TRBJ2-7	CASRDAGALYEQYF	TGCGCCAGCAGGGACGCGGGGGCACTATACGAGCAGTACTTC
NA	TRBV11-2	NA	TRBJ1-3	CASSLGRSGNTIYF	TGTGCCAGCAGCCTCGGGAGGTCTGGAAACACCATATATTTT
NA	TRBV15	NA	TRBJ2-7	CATSGGPSPPLEQYF	TGTGCCACCAGCGGAGGGCCGTCCCCCCCGTTGGAGCAGTACTTC
TRBD2	TRBV5-1	NA	TRBJ2-1	CASSWGLAGSAYNEQFF	TGCGCCAGCAGCTGGGGACTAGCGGGGTCGGCCTACAATGAGCAGTTCTTC
NA	TRBV7-2	NA	TRBJ1-4	CASSFIADSNEKLFF	TGTGCCAGCAGCTTTATTGCGGATAGTAATGAAAAACTGTTTTTT
TRBD1	TRBV7-3	NA	TRBJ1-2	CASSLTPLTGDRLDGYTF	TGTGCCAGCAGCTTAACGCCGTTGACAGGGGACCGTCTGGATGGCTACACCTTC
TRBD2	TRBV27	NA	TRBJ2-7	CASSPQLGLAGAYEQYF	TGTGCCAGCAGTCCCCAGTTGGGACTAGCGGGAGCCTACGAGCAGTACTTC
NA	TRBV6-1	NA	TRBJ1-5	CASNARDMTNQPQHF	TGTGCCAGCAACGCCCGGGACATGACTAATCAGCCCCAGCATTTT
TRBD1	TRBV19	NA	TRBJ1-2	CASSPPGTGLYGYTF	TGTGCCAGTAGTCCCCCGGGGACAGGACTCTATGGCTACACCTTC
NA	TRBV15	NA	TRBJ2-4	CATSRDRGFRLAKNIQYF	TGTGCCACCAGCAGAGATCGAGGGTTCCGACTAGCCAAAAACATTCAGTACTTC
TRBD2	TRBV28	NA	TRBJ2-1	CASSFPGGPHNEQFF	TGTGCCAGCAGTTTCCCGGGAGGGCCGCACAATGAGCAGTTCTTC
NA	TRBV5-1	NA	TRBJ1-1	CASSPRQAPNTEAFF	TGCGCCAGCAGCCCGAGACAGGCCCCGAACACTGAAGCTTTCTTT
NA	TRBV28	few	TRBJ1-5	CASSTGFGNQPQHF	TGTGCCAGCAGTACAGGGTTCGGCAATCAGCCCCAGCATTTT
TRBD1	TRBV2	NA	TRBJ1-5	CASGTPGQGNQPQHF	TGTGCCAGCGGCACACCGGGACAGGGCAATCAGCCCCAGCATTTT
NA	TRBV2	NA	TRBJ2-1	CASIGWENEQFF	TGTGCCAGCATAGGATGGGAGAATGAGCAGTTCTTC
NA	TRBV7-6	NA	TRBJ1-3	CASGAGTSIRGNTIYF	TGTGCCAGCGGAGCCGGGACAAGCATCCGTGGAAACACCATATATTTT
NA	TRBV5-4	NA	TRBJ2-7	CASSLEEGTYEQYF	TGTGCCAGCAGCTTGGAGGAGGGTACCTACGAGCAGTACTTC
NA	TRBV18	NA	TRBJ1-3	CASSPGIQVNTIYF	TGTGCCAGCTCTCCCGGGATCCAAGTAAACACCATATATTTT
NA	TRBV19	once	TRBJ1-4	CASTSRAIWNEKLFF	TGTGCCAGTACTAGCCGGGCCATATGGAATGAAAAACTGTTTTTT
NA	TRBV30	few	TRBJ1-1	CAWIPEMNTEAFF	TGTGCCTGGATCCCAGAAATGAACACTGAAGCTTTCTTT
TRBD2	TRBV2	NA	TRBJ2-3	CASSLGTSGVNTQYF	TGTGCCAGCAGTCTCGGGACTAGCGGGGTAAATACGCAGTATTTT
TRBD2	TRBV7-6	NA	TRBJ2-1	CASRAGTSGGEHYNEQFF	TGTGCCAGCAGGGCGGGGACTAGCGGGGGGGAGCATTACAATGAGCAGTTCTTC
TRBD1	TRBV5-1	NA	TRBJ1-4	CASSPGQQNEKLFF	TGCGCCAGCAGCCCGGGACAGCAGAATGAAAAACTGTTTTTT
TRBD2	TRBV11-3	NA	TRBJ2-3	CASSFSGGKDTQYF	TGTGCCAGCAGCTTTAGCGGGGGGAAGGATACGCAGTATTTT
NA	TRBV5-1	NA	TRBJ2-7	CASSRAPMAYEQYF	TGCGCCAGCAGTCGAGCCCCGATGGCCTACGAGCAGTACTTC
TRBD1	TRBV7-6	NA	TRBJ2-5	CASSLRKQGGETQYF	TGTGCCAGCAGCCTACGAAAACAGGGGGGAGAGACCCAGTACTTC
TRBD2	TRBV2	once	TRBJ2-3	CASSSSGGQSDTQYF	TGTGCCAGCAGTTCTAGCGGGGGGCAATCAGATACGCAGTATTTT
TRBD2	TRBV5-4	NA	TRBJ2-2	CASSGGLAGGGTGELFF	TGTGCCAGCAGCGGGGGACTAGCGGGGGGAGGAACCGGGGAGCTGTTTTTT
TRBD1	TRBV2	NA	TRBJ2-3	CASSDGTDSTDTQYF	TGTGCCAGCAGTGATGGGACAGATAGCACAGATACGCAGTATTTT
NA	TRBV27	NA	TRBJ1-2	CASSLSAGANYGYTF	TGTGCCAGCAGTTTATCAGCCGGAGCTAACTATGGCTACACCTTC
NA	TRBV5-1	once	TRBJ2-7	CASSLAPGEYEQYF	TGCGCCAGCAGCTTGGCTCCCGGGGAATACGAGCAGTACTTC
NA	TRBV6-1	once	TRBJ2-7	CASISWRGKSYEQYF	TGTGCCAGCATCTCCTGGAGGGGAAAATCCTACGAGCAGTACTTC